This T cell receptor beta chain was identified during a study of T cells in narcolepsy. Study in general: Enrolled donors included narcolepsy type 1 or type 2 patients and healthy controls.

Assay: immunoSEQ multiplex PCR; the TCRdb copy retains only in-frame clones and omits some. This table has 450 to 500 clones, approximately 25% appearing once. General study points: Blood of same and different patients, but not healthy controls, reportedly held recurring autoreactive clonotypes. Autoreactive HCRT-specific and TRIB2-specific clonotypes were marked in same-patient CSF-versus-blood CD4+ comparisons.

Of note for this clone: As yet, its antigen is unknown. A read error is likely here: a far larger clone is one base away.

The CDR3 has 13 amino acids. Deletions cut 6 bases from V and 3 bases from J, with 10 bases between. Germline V gene data show CDR1 as SGHTA and CDR2 as FQGNSA. The chain has TRBV7-2 and TRBJ2-3; D is tentatively TRBD1 or TRBD2 (6 bases each). The sequencing input was cultured CD4+ T cells from cerebrospinal fluid. The TCR sequence derives from a human donor with narcolepsy. CDR3 coding DNA: TGTGCCAGCAGGGGGGCGGGGACAGATACGCAGTATTTT. It specifies CASRGAGTDTQYF. The full variable domain, rest sourced from reference TRBV7-2 and TRBJ2-3, is GAGVSQSPSNKVTEKGKDVELRCDPISGHTALYWYRQSLGQGLEFLIYFQGNSAPDKSGLPSDRFSAERTGGSVSTLTIQRTQQEDSAVYLCASRGAGTDTQYFGPGTRLTVL.